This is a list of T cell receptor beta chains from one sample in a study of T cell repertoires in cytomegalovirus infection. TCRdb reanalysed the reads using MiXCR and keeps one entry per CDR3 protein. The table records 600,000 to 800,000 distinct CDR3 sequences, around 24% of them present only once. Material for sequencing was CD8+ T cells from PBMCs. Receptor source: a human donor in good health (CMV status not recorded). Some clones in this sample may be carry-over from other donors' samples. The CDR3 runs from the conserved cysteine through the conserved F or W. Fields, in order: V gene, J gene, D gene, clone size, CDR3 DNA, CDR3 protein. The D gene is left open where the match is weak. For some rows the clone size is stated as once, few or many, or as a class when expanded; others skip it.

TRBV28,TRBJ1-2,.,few,TGTGCCAGCAGGCCCCGGGACAACTATGGCTACACCTTC,CASRPRDNYGYTF
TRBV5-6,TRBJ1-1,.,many,TGTGCCAGCAGCTTGTCGGAGACTGAAGCTTTCTTT,CASSLSETEAFF
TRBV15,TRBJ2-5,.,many,TGTGCCACCAGCGGGGCCTACAGGGATATCGGAGAGACCCAGTACTTC,CATSGAYRDIGETQYF
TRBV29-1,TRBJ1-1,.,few,TGCAGCGTTGAACCAGGTTTTAACACTGAAGCTTTCTTT,CSVEPGFNTEAFF
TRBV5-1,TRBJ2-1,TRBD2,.,TGCGCCAGCAGCTCCGCCAGCGGGGGGGCTTCGACCTACAATGAGCAGTTCTTC,CASSSASGGASTYNEQFF
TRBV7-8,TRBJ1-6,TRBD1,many,TGTGCCAGCAACTCGGACAGGGTCGGCTCCTATAATTCACCCCTCCACTTT,CASNSDRVGSYNSPLHF
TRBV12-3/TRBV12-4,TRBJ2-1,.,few,TGTGCCAGCAGTTTAGTACGTGCAGGAGCCTACAATGAGCAGTTCTTC,CASSLVRAGAYNEQFF
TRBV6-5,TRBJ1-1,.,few,TGTGCCAGCAGTTACCTCCTGGGGCATGGCACTGAAGCTTTCTTT,CASSYLLGHGTEAFF
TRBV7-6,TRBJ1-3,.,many,TGTGCCAGCAGCCCCGGGACACGGGGGGGAAACACCATATATTTT,CASSPGTRGGNTIYF
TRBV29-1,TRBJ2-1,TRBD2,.,TGCAGCGCTGGAACCACGAGCGGGGGGCGATACAATGAGCAGTTCTTC,CSAGTTSGGRYNEQFF